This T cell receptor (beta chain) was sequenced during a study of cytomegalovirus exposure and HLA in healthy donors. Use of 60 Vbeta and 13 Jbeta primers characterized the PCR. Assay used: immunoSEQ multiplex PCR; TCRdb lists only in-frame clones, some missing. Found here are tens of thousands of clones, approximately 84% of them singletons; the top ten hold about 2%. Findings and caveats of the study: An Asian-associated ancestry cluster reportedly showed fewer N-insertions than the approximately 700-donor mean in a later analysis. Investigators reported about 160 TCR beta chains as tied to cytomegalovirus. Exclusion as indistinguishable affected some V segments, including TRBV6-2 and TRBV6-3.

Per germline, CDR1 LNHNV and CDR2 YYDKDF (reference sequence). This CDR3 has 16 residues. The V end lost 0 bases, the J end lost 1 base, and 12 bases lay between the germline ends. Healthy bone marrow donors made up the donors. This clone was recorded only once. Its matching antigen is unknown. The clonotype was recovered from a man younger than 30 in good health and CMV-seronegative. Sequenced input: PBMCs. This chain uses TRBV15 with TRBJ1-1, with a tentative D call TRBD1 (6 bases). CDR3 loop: CATSRDSWTANTEAFF. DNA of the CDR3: TGTGCCACCAGCAGAGATTCCTGGACAGCGAACACTGAAGCTTTCTTT.